This T cell receptor (beta chain) comes out of a study of T-cell reconstitution after alpha-beta-depleted transplantation in children listed by TCRdb under 2016. Study-level background: Using TCR repertoire profiling, the study quantitatively followed how T-cell immune reconstitution unfolded in children after TCRalphabeta/CD19-depleted allogeneic hematopoietic cell transplantation. Results and caveats for the whole study, not just this receptor: Over subsequent months, a decline in hyperexpanded clone frequencies was noted, and after one year, T-cell counts and TCRbeta diversity were mostly ascribed to newly produced T cells. In some patients, the high TCRbeta diversity seen at day 60 was put down to recipient T cells and intrathymic progenitors that had survived conditioning. Apparently early alphabetaT-cell count recovery about two months after transplant reportedly relied on only several hundred rapidly expanded clones derived from non-depleted graft cells.

Preparation of the library involved PCR. Sequencing instrument: Illumina HiSeq 2500. TCR libraries were prepared with molecular barcoding, using unique molecular identifiers to normalize TCRbeta repertoire quantification. TCRdb applied fastp at Q25 and MiXCR to the public reads, then kept only in-frame beta chains. Under each unique CDR3 protein, matching rows form one entry showing the most common genes and DNA. The sample data list 200,000 to 300,000 distinct CDR3 sequences, and about 24% of these were observed just once. The ten largest clones take up 4.5% to 5.5% of the sample. Worth noting for this clonotype: The target of this receptor is not known. Per-base qualities were not stored, and no clone one base away is much larger.

Taken from cysteine to phenylalanine, the CDR3 has 14 residues. The kept DNA is CDR3 alone, 42 bases in frame from the first base. V and J are truncated by 5 bases and 2 bases respectively, leaving an intervening sequence of 12 bases. The germline V gene provides CDR1 MNHEY and CDR2 SVGAGI. The sample's treatment or condition, from its label and the paper: allogeneic hematopoietic cell transplantation with graft depleted of TCRalphabeta T cells and CD19 B cells. The transplant recipients were children given TCRalphabeta/CD19-depleted allogeneic hematopoietic cell grafts. The rearrangement joined TRBV6-5 to TRBJ2-5, and TRBD1 may be the D gene, going by 5 matching bases. This specimen was PBMCs, mostly from graft donor cells, taken 360 days after TCRalphabeta/CD19-depleted stem cell transplant. The source of this sequence is a female patient under 10 years old who had a stem cell transplant for congenital amegakaryocytic thrombocytopenia, so the T cells may come from the graft donor. The CDR3 protein sequence reads: CASSTNRNQETQYF. The nucleotide sequence is TGTGCCAGCAGTACTAACAGGAATCAAGAGACCCAGTACTTC.